The 2 T cell receptor beta chains listed next were all sequenced from one sample in a study of CD8+CD57+ T cells in acquired aplastic anemia. Genomic DNA templated the TCR beta VDJ and CDR3 profiling. TCRdb re-called the reads with MiXCR, one entry per CDR3 protein. Seen here are some 130,000 distinct CDR3 sequences, roughly two fifths observed once, and the top ten hold less than 8.5%. The sample comprised sorted CD4+, CD8+, or CD8+CD57+ T cells (not recorded which) from PBMCs. The receptor source for this set is a human donor in good health, serving as a control.

This clonotype was seen ten or more times. The V gene is TRBV20-1, the J gene TRBJ1-2, with D possibly being TRBD1 (6 bases). V was trimmed by 1 base and J by 4 bases, leaving 31 bases between them. CDR3 length: 20 amino acids. In germline, CDR1 is DFQATT, CDR2 SNEGSKA (reference sequence). The CDR3 bases are TGCAGTGCTAGAGTCCCGTTAGGGCGGGGACAAGACACCCCTGGCTATGGCTACACCTTC. It is translated as CSARVPLGRGQDTPGYGYTF.

Concerning this clonotype itself: Mismatch with germline at one junction end may stem from a read error. J is TRBJ1-2 and V is TRBV2; D is uncertain. Germline-derived CDR1 and CDR2 are SNHLY and FYNNEI. The CDR3 sequence is 13 residues long. CDR3 nucleotide sequence: TGTGCCAGTAAATCGACACTTAACTGTGGCTACACCTTC. It yields the protein CASKSTLNCGYTF.